This TCR beta chain was retrieved from a study of T-cell reconstitution after alpha-beta-depleted transplantation in children. TCRbeta library preparation incorporated unique molecular identifiers. TCRdb redid the calling of the PCR reads with MiXCR, one entry per CDR3 protein. The table shows about 400,000 distinct CDR3 sequences, with around 20% occurring only once. This clonotype was recorded at least ten times. J lost 6 bases, V lost 4 bases, and 6 bases had no gene match. Per germline, CDR1 SQVTM and CDR2 ANQGSEA. There are 14 residues in the CDR3. Material: PBMCs from the stem cell graft donor, obtained from the stem cell graft. The genes are TRBV29-1 and TRBJ2-1; 10 positions agree with TRBD2. This clonotype originated in a human donor who donated a stem cell graft to a child with acute myeloid leukemia. The CDR3 protein is CSVAVPSGSNEQFF. For the CDR3, the DNA is TGCAGCGTTGCGGTTCCTAGCGGGAGCAATGAGCAGTTCTTC.